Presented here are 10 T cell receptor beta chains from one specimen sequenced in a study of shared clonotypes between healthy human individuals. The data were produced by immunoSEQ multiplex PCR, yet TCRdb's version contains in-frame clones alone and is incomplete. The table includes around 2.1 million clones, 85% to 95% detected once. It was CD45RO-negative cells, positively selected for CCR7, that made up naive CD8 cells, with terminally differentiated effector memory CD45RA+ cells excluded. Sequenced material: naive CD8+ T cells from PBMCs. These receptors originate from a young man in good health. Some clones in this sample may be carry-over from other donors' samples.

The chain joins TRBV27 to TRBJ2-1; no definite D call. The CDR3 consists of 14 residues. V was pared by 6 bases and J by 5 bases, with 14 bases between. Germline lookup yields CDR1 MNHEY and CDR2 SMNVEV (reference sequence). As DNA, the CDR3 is TGTGCCAGCAGCCCCTGGGCTGGTAACAATGAGCAGTTCTTC. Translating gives CASSPWAGNNEQFF.

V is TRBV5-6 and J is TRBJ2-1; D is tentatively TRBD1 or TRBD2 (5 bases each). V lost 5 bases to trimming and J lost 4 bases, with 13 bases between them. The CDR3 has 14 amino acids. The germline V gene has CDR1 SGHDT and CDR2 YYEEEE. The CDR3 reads CASRPEGRYNEQFF. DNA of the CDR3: TGTGCCAGCAGACCCGAGGGACGTTACAATGAGCAGTTCTTC.

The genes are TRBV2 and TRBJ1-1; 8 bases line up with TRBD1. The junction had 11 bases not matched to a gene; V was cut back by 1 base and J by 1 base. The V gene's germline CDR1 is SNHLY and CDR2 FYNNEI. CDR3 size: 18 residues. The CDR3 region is CASSEGRGDRGRNTEAFF. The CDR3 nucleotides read TGTGCCAGCAGTGAAGGGCGGGGTGACAGGGGCCGGAACACTGAAGCTTTCTTT. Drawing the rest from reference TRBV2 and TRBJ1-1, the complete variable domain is EPEVTQTPSHQVTQMGQEVILRCVPISNHLYFYWYRQILGQKVEFLVSFYNNEISEKSEIFDDQFSVERPDGSNFTLKIRSTKLEDSAMYFCASSEGRGDRGRNTEAFFGQGTRLTVV.

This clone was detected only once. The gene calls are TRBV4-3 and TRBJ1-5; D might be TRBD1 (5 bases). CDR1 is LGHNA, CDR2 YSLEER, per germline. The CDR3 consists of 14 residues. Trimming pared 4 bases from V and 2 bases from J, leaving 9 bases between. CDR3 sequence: CASSPSGGNQPQHF. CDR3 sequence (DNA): TGCGCCAGCAGCCCGTCGGGGGGCAATCAGCCCCAGCATTTT.

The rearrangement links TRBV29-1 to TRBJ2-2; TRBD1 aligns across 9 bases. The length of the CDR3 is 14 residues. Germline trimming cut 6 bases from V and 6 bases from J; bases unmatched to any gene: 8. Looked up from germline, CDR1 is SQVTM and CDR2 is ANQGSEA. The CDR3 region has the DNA TGCAGCGTCCCGGGACAGGGAGGAGCCGGGGAGCTGTTTTTT. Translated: CSVPGQGGAGELFF.

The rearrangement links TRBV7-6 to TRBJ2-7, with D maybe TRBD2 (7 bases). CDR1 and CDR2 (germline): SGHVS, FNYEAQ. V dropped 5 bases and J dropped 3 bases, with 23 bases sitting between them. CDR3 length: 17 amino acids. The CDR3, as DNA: TGTGCCAGCAGCAGGGGGGGGTGGACGTCGGACAACTACGAGCAGTACTTC. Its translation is CASSRGGWTSDNYEQYF.

CDR3 nucleotides: TGTGCCAGCAGTGTCTTGGGGGGAGCTAATGAAAAACTGTTTTTT. Its protein product is CASSVLGGANEKLFF. The chain carries TRBV27 and TRBJ1-4; D is perhaps TRBD1 (5 bases). The germline V gene encodes CDR1 MNHEY and CDR2 SMNVEV (reference sequence). The CDR3 extends over 15 amino acids. Trimming removed 5 bases at V and 3 bases at J, with 13 bases between.

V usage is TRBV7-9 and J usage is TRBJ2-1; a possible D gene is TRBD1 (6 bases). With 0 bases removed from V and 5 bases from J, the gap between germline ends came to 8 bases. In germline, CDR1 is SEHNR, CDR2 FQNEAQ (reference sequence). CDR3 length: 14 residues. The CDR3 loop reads CASSLAYRDNEQFF. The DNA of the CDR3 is TGTGCCAGCAGCTTAGCGTACAGGGACAATGAGCAGTTCTTC. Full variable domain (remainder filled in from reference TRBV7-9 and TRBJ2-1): DTGVSQNPRHKITKRGQNVTFRCDPISEHNRLYWYRQTLGQGPEFLTYFQNEAQLEKSRLLSDRFSAERPKGSFSTLEIQRTEQGDSAMYLCASSLAYRDNEQFFGPGTRLTVL.

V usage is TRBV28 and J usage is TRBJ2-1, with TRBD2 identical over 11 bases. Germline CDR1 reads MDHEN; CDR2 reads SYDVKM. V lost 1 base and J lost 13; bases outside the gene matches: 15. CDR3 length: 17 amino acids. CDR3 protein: CASSLFPLAGVVVGQFF. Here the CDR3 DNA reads TGTGCCAGCAGTTTATTCCCACTAGCGGGAGTAGTGGTCGGTCAGTTCTTC.

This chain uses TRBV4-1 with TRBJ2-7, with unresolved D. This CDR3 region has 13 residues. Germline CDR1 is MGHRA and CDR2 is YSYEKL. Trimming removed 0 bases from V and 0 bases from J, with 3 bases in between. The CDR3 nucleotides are TGCGCCAGCAGCCAAGAACGCTCCTACGAGCAGTACTTC. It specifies CASSQERSYEQYF.